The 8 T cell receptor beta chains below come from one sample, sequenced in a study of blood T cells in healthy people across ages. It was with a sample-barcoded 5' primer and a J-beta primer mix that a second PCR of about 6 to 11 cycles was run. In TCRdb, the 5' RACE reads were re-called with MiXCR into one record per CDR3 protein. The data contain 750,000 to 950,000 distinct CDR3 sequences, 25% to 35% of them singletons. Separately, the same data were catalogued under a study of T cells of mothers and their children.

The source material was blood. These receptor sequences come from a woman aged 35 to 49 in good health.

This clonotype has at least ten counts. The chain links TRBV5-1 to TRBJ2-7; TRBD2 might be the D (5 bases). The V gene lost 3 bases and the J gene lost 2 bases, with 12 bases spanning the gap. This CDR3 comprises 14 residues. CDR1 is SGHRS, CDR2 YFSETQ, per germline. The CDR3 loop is CASSSEGPAYEQYF. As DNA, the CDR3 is TGCGCCAGCAGCTCCGAGGGCCCTGCCTACGAGCAGTACTTC.

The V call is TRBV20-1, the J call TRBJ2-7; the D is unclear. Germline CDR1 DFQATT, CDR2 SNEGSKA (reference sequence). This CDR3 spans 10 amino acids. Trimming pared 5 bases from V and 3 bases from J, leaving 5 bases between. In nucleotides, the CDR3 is TGCAGTGCTTCGGACTACGAGCAGTACTTC. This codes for CSASDYEQYF.

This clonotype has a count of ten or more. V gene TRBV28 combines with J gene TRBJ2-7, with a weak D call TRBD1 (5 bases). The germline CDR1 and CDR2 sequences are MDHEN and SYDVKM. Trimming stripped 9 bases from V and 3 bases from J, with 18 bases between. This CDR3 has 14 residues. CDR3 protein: CASSDIPTDYEQYF. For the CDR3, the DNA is TGTGCCAGTTCAGATATCCCGACAGACTACGAGCAGTACTTC.

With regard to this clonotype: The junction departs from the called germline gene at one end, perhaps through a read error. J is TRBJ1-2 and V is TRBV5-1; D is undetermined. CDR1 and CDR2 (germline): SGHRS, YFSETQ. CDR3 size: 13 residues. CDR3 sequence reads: CASSLADGLSYTF. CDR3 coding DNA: TGCGCCAGCAGTTTGGCGGACGGCCTGAGCTACACCTTC.

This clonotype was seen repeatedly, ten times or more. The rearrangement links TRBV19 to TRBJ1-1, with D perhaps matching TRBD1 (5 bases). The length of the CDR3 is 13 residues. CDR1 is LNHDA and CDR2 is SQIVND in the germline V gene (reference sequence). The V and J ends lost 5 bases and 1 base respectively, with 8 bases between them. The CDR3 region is CASSWGTNTEAFF. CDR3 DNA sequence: TGTGCCAGTAGTTGGGGGACGAACACTGAAGCTTTCTTT.

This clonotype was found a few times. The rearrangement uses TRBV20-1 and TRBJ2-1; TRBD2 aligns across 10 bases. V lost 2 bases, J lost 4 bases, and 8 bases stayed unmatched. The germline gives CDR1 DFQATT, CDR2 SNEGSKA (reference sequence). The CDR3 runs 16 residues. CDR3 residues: CSARLWLAGAYNEQFF. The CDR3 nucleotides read TGCAGTGCTAGATTATGGCTAGCGGGAGCTTACAATGAGCAGTTCTTC.

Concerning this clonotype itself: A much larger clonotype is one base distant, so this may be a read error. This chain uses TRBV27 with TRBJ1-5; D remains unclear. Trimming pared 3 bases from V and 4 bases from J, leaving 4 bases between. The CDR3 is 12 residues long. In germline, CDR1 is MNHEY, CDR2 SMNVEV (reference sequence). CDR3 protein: CASSFKNQPQHF. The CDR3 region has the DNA TGTGCCAGCAGTTTTAAAAATCAGCCCCAGCATTTT.

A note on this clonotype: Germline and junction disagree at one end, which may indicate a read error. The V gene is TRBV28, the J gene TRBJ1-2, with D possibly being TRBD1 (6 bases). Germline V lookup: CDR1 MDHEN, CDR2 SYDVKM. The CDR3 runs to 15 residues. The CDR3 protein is CASSPGAGVVYGHTF. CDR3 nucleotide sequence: TGTGCCAGCAGTCCTGGGGCAGGGGTTGTCTATGGCCACACCTTC.